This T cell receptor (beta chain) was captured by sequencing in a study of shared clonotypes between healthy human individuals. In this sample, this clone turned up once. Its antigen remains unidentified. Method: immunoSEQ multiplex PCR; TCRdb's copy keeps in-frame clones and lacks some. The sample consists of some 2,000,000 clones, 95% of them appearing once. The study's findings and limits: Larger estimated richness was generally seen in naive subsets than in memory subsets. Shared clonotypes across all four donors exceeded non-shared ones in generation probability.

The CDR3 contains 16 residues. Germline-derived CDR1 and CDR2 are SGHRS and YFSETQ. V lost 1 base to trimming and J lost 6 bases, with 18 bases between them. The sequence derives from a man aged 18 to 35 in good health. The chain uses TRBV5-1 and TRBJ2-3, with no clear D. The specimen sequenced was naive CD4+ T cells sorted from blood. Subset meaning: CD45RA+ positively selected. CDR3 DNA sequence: TGCGCCAGCAGCTTGCCGACGGCCCCCCCTGTCGATACGCAGTATTTT. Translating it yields CASSLPTAPPVDTQYF.